This TCR beta chain was recovered during a study of vaccination effects on CD4 cells after COVID-19. The overall study: The cohort was immunized with two doses of either the BNT162b2 or mRNA-1273 vaccine. Study-level points and caveats: The study, lacking early post-infection timepoints, had few convalescent patients. Marked clonal contraction of infection- and vaccine-induced clones was seen late after vaccination.

On this clone: The antigen is unknown.

Antigen-specific CD4+ T cell clonotypes were called by their expansion after viral peptide-pool culture in ViraFEST. The culture ran for approximately 10 days before CD4+ T cells were isolated. Negative nucleocapsid antibody tests before and after vaccination confirmed no previous SARS-CoV-2 infection. Each culture well received a few million PBMC. These cells were then cultured in IMDM with approximately 10 IU/ml IL-2 and roughly 10 ug/ml peptides. V gave up 2 bases and J gave up 4 bases, with 17 bases separating them. The CDR3 has 16 residues. Germline CDR1 reads KGHSH; CDR2 reads LQKENI. TCRdb keeps only in-frame clones here, not all; method: immunoSEQ multiplex PCR. The table has tens of thousands of clones, roughly 76% seen once.

This receptor was identified in a human donor who received a COVID-19 vaccine. The chain is built from TRBV18 and TRBJ2-5; a weak D match, TRBD1 (6 bases). The sample in question was CD4+ T cells from PBMCs cultured with HCoV-NL63 spike peptides, obtained before COVID-19 vaccination. The CDR3 here is CASSPNQGWVRETQYF. CDR3 nucleotide sequence: TGTGCCAGCTCACCAAACCAGGGGTGGGTCAGAGAGACCCAGTACTTC.